The TCR beta chain described here comes from a study of blood T cell repertoires in COVID-19 (dated by TCRdb to 2020 to 2022). Background for the entire study: Samples covering the acute and convalescent phases of COVID-19 were provided by collaborators in the United States, Italy and Spain. The samples were drawn from two sources: the first 160 participants of the ongoing ImmuneRACE study, and over 950 subjects contributed by 6 global collaborators. A de-identified subject ID, COVID-19 status, age in years and sex were almost always included in the sample metadata. Where available, HLA class I and class II types were obtained from metadata supplied by the sample provider rather than from assay-based typing. A freely available public database, intended as a resource for researchers studying the immune response to SARS-CoV-2, is where the repertoires were released. The material from the prospective study consisted of cDNA or gDNA derived from T cells, B-cell-depleted T cells, or PBMCs. Deeply sampled blood TCRbeta repertoires from subjects exposed to, actively infected with, or recovered from COVID-19 were included in the dataset.

The paper's findings and limits, for the study overall: The amount of clinical and demographic metadata varied by source and participant and was provided uncurated.

V is shortened by 3 bases, J by 0 bases, and the region joining them spans 5 bases. The CDR3 starts with the cysteine, ends with the phenylalanine, and has 12 residues. CDR3 DNA only is kept here, 36 bases in frame from base 1. CDR1 and CDR2 were assigned from the germline V gene as SQVTM and ANQGSEA. A note on this clone: It has no known antigen specificity. Base qualities are not at hand, and no much larger clone is one base apart.

TCRbeta CDR3 regions were amplified from genomic DNA using the immunoSEQ Assay, a bias-controlled multiplex PCR. For the original study's pipeline: The number of nucleated cells in each sample was estimated from the amplification of reference gene primers within the assay. To quantify the absolute abundance of each unique TCRbeta CDR3 rearrangement, sequence reads were collapsed and filtered. Productive Simpson clonality was computed per sample as the square root of Simpson's diversity index over productive rearrangements. The table comes from immuneACCESS by way of TCRdb, which keeps in-frame sequences with V and J called. Part of the clones is missing from these tables; in studies checked, under half for an unresolved V gene and the rest for unknown reasons. The D gene and trimming were derived from the DNA, and the V and J assignments and clone size from that table. Recorded for this sample are 210,000 or so clones; 88% of them occurred a single time. The ten largest clones add up to around 3.7% of the sample.

Participants in the prospective study were enrolled through a virtual design, were aged roughly 18 to 90 years, and lived in approximately 25 United States geographic areas. Cohort assignment in the prospective study relied on participant-reported clinical history from a screening survey and a study questionnaire. Exposed participants had been in contact with someone with a PCR-confirmed or clinician-diagnosed COVID-19 case within 2 weeks of study entry. In the prospective study, whole blood, serum and a nasopharyngeal or oropharyngeal swab were collected from each participant by mobile phlebotomists. Additional blood draws and questionnaires over an approximately two-month period could optionally be provided by prospective study participants. Before DNA extraction, blood samples from the prospective study were shipped at room temperature or frozen.

In this chain, TRBV29-1 is recombined with TRBJ1-1; the D gene lacks a confident call. The TCR originated in a woman in her twenties or thirties who had been exposed to COVID-19. The source material was PBMCs or T cells enriched from blood (not recorded which). The CDR3 amino acid sequence is: CSVDRVNTEAFF. The base sequence is TGCAGCGTTGATCGAGTGAACACTGAAGCTTTCTTT.